This T cell receptor (beta chain) was profiled in a study of lung T cells in sarcoidosis with Löfgren's syndrome. TCRdb fed the reads into MiXCR, producing one record per CDR3 protein. The data show some 3,100 distinct CDR3 sequences, with around 17% seen just once and 6.5% to 7.5% held by the top ten. This CDR3 has 16 residues. Trimming cost V 4 bases and J 5 bases; bases outside gene matches: 10. Germline values: CDR1 MNHEY, CDR2 SVGEGT. In regard to this clonotype: As yet, its antigen is unknown. A single base separates this from a much larger clone, so it may be a read error.

Study-wide results and caveats: Multiple Löfgren's syndrome patients reportedly shared TRAV12-1 and TRBV2 CDR3 motifs, suggesting public CD4+ TCRs.

The chain recombines TRBV6-2 or TRBV6-3 with TRBJ2-3; TRBD2 aligns across 9 bases. The sequenced sample consisted of CD4+ T cells from bronchoalveolar lavage. This receptor was taken from a human donor with sarcoidosis (Löfgren's syndrome or another form), or a control subject (not recorded which). The CDR3 protein is CASSSGSGSGIDTQYF. Written as DNA, the CDR3 is TGTGCCAGCAGTTCCGGTAGCGGGAGTGGCATAGATACGCAGTATTTT.